The 27 T cell receptor beta chains below all came from one sample that was sequenced in a study of neoadjuvant anti-PD-1 for oral cavity cancer. Assay used: immunoSEQ multiplex PCR; TCRdb lists only in-frame clones, some missing. The data show under 85,000 clones, 84% seen once. Material: PBMCs, obtained before nivolumab (anti-PD-1) treatment. These receptors originate from a person aged 35 to 85 with oral cavity squamous cell carcinoma.

This clone was observed a single time. The rearrangement uses TRBV28 and TRBJ1-1; 9 bases map to TRBD1. J gave up 8 bases and V 4 bases, and 8 bases lay outside the gene matches. Looked up from germline, CDR1 is MDHEN and CDR2 is SYDVKM. This CDR3 spans 14 amino acids. The CDR3 sequence: CASSSYGTGKEAFF. CDR3 DNA sequence: TGTGCCAGCAGTTCATACGGGACAGGGAAGGAAGCTTTCTTT.

V gene TRBV28 combines with J gene TRBJ2-3, with D hard to call. CDR3 length: 12 amino acids. V gave up 5 bases and J gave up 2 bases, with 5 bases separating them. Germline V gene lookup returns CDR1 MDHEN and CDR2 SYDVKM. The CDR3 sequence: CASSTHTDTQYF. CDR3 bases: TGTGCCAGCAGTACCCACACAGATACGCAGTATTTT.

This chain links TRBV9 with TRBJ2-1; 8 nucleotides agree with TRBD2. The germline gives CDR1 SGDLS, CDR2 YYNGEE. CDR3 length: 17 residues. The V segment lost 0 bases and the J segment 8 bases; nucleotides outside the gene matches: 13. CDR3 sequence (DNA): TGTGCCAGCAGCGTAGCTTTGGGAGCGGGAGTATTGTATGAGCAGTTCTTC. This sequence encodes CASSVALGAGVLYEQFF.

J is TRBJ2-1 and V is TRBV11-2; 10 nucleotides align to TRBD2. This CDR3 has 16 amino acids. Germline loops: CDR1 SGHAT, CDR2 FQNNGV. V shed 4 bases, J shed 6 bases, and the junction held 9 bases outside the gene matches. Here the CDR3 reads CASSSYPSGGFNEQFF. The CDR3 DNA reads as TGTGCCAGCAGCTCCTATCCTAGCGGGGGATTCAATGAGCAGTTCTTC.

As to this clone: Mismatch with germline at one junction end may stem from a read error. The sample carries other DNA sequences with the same CDR3. The chain links TRBV11-2 to TRBJ1-1; 8 nucleotides match TRBD1. Germline CDR1 SGHAT, CDR2 FQNNGV. This CDR3 comprises 13 residues. The DNA for the CDR3 is TGTGCCAGCAGCTTGACAGGGGCCACTGAAGCTTTTTTT. Encoded protein: CASSLTGATEAFF. The full variable domain, with the rest looked up from reference TRBV11-2 and TRBJ1-1, is EAGVAQSPRYKIIEKRQSVAFWCNPISGHATLYWYQQILGQGPKLLIQFQNNGVVDDSQLPKDRFSAERLKGVDSTLKIQPAKLEDSAVYLCASSLTGATEAFFGQGTRLTVV.

The chain joins TRBV6-4 to TRBJ2-3; 7 nucleotides line up with TRBD2. From germline, CDR1 is MRHNA and CDR2 SNTAGT. The CDR3 covers 14 residues. J lost 3 bases, V lost 2 bases, and 2 bases had no gene match. CDR3 bases: TGTGCCAGCAGTGACGGGCGGGAGACAGATACGCAGTATTTT. This sequence encodes CASSDGRETDTQYF.

This clone was observed a few times. V usage is TRBV6-1 and J usage is TRBJ2-2, with a tentative D call TRBD2 (5 bases). The V gene lost 6 bases and the J gene lost 5 bases, with 10 bases spanning the gap. The CDR3 has 13 residues. CDR1 and CDR2 (germline): MNHNS, SASEGT. The DNA for the CDR3 is TGTGCCAGCAGAGGGAGCCCAACCGGGGAGCTGTTTTTT. This codes for CASRGSPTGELFF.

This chain uses TRBV6-5 with TRBJ2-1; D possibly corresponds to TRBD2 (6 bases). This CDR3 has 14 amino acids. V lost 4 bases and J lost 7, with 14 bases in between. Germline V CDR1 and CDR2: MNHEY, SVGAGI. CDR3 amino acids: CASSFDNRGNEQFF. In nucleotides, the CDR3 is TGTGCCAGCAGTTTTGACAACCGGGGGAATGAGCAGTTCTTC.

The chain employs TRBV7-6 and TRBJ1-1; D is possibly TRBD1 (6 bases). The CDR3 length is 15 residues. V was clipped by 1 base and J by 7 bases, with 16 bases between them. In germline, CDR1 is SGHVS, CDR2 FNYEAQ. CDR3 bases: TGTGCCAGCAGCTTAGAAGGGACTCGAGGGGGTGAAGCTTTCTTT. Translated: CASSLEGTRGGEAFF.

The chain joins TRBV6-5 to TRBJ1-1, with D possibly being TRBD1 (6 bases). The CDR3 has 13 amino acids. The V gene's germline CDR1 is MNHEY and CDR2 SVGAGI. V was cut by 4 bases and J by 10 bases, with 16 bases left in between. The CDR3 region is CASSSKIGGVAFF. The CDR3 DNA reads as TGTGCCAGCAGTTCTAAGATTGGGGGCGTAGCTTTCTTT.

The chain couples TRBV7-8 to TRBJ1-2; 8 positions agree with TRBD1. Germline trimming cut 5 bases from V and 5 bases from J; bases unmatched to any gene: 4. This CDR3 region has 13 residues. CDR1 is SGHVS and CDR2 is FQNEAQ in the germline V gene. Written as DNA, the CDR3 is TGTGCCAGCAGCCACGGACAGGGTTATGGCTACACCTTC. Protein: CASSHGQGYGYTF.

The chain employs TRBV6-1 and TRBJ2-5; D gene uncertain. V shed 3 bases and J shed 5 bases, with 13 bases lying between them. This CDR3 has 14 amino acids. Germline CDR1 MNHNS, CDR2 SASEGT. The CDR3 DNA reads TGTGCCAGCAGTGAGACGGGCCCTGTGGAGACCCAGTACTTC. Translation: CASSETGPVETQYF.

The chain combines TRBV7-8 with TRBJ2-1, with D maybe TRBD2 (5 bases). The CDR3 runs 15 residues. Trimming removed 0 bases at V and 6 bases at J, with 12 bases between. CDR1 and CDR2 from the germline V gene are SGHVS and FQNEAQ. The CDR3 is CASSLALAVVNEQFF. CDR3 coding DNA: TGTGCCAGCAGCTTAGCGCTAGCCGTAGTCAATGAGCAGTTCTTC.

The rearrangement uses TRBV11-2 and TRBJ1-1; TRBD1 aligns across 7 bases. The CDR3 runs to 14 residues. CDR1 is SGHAT, CDR2 FQNNGV, per germline. The ends lost 1 base at V and 5 bases at J; junction bases unmatched: 4. The DNA of the CDR3 is TGTGCCAGCAGCTTAGGCCAGGGGGTAACTGAAGCTTTCTTT. Translation: CASSLGQGVTEAFF. The whole variable domain, filled in from reference TRBV11-2 and TRBJ1-1, reads EAGVAQSPRYKIIEKRQSVAFWCNPISGHATLYWYQQILGQGPKLLIQFQNNGVVDDSQLPKDRFSAERLKGVDSTLKIQPAKLEDSAVYLCASSLGQGVTEAFFGQGTRLTVV.

The chain is built from TRBV18 and TRBJ1-1, with 7 bases fitting TRBD1. The V segment lost 3 bases and the J segment 6 bases; nucleotides outside the gene matches: 7. CDR3 length: 14 residues. Germline V CDR1 and CDR2: KGHSH, LQKENI. CDR3: CASSPNRGAAEAFF. DNA for the CDR3: TGTGCCAGCTCACCGAACAGGGGCGCCGCTGAAGCTTTCTTT.

This clone was counted between two and nine times. The chain couples TRBV28 to TRBJ1-1; 10 bases map to TRBD1. CDR3 length: 17 amino acids. Germline loops: CDR1 MDHEN, CDR2 SYDVKM. Trimming cost V 7 bases and J 4 bases; bases outside gene matches: 15. CDR3 amino acids: CASITNRDRGVGTEAFF. The CDR3 bases are TGTGCCAGCATAACGAACCGGGACAGGGGAGTAGGCACTGAAGCTTTCTTT.

The chain carries TRBV6-6 and TRBJ2-3; possibly TRBD2 for D (6 bases). CDR1 and CDR2 (germline): MNHNY, SVGAGI (reference sequence). V shed 5 bases and J shed 0 bases, with 9 bases lying between them. The CDR3 contains 14 residues. The CDR3 here is CASSLTRSTDTQYF. The CDR3 DNA reads as TGTGCCAGCAGTCTGACTAGAAGCACAGATACGCAGTATTTT.

V gene TRBV6-5 combines with J gene TRBJ2-5, with TRBD1 matching 8 bases. V dropped 6 bases and J dropped 5; count of bases not matched to a gene: 2. Germline V gene lookup returns CDR1 MNHEY and CDR2 SVGAGI. The CDR3 has 12 residues. CDR3 protein: CASRDRAETQYF. In DNA form, the CDR3 reads TGTGCCAGCAGGGACAGGGCTGAGACCCAGTACTTC.

V usage is TRBV7-3 and J usage is TRBJ1-5; maybe TRBD1 (5 bases). Trimming removed 5 bases from V and 4 bases from J, with 9 bases in between. Germline V lookup: CDR1 SGHTA, CDR2 FQGTGA. The CDR3 has 13 amino acids. The CDR3 is CASSADSNQPQHF. CDR3 nucleotides: TGTGCCAGCAGCGCAGACAGTAATCAGCCCCAGCATTTT.

The rearrangement links TRBV9 to TRBJ2-3; 8 nucleotides align to TRBD2. V lost 4 bases to trimming and J lost 6 bases; unmatched junction nucleotides: 19. Germline V CDR1 and CDR2: SGDLS, YYNGEE. CDR3 length: 18 amino acids. The CDR3 spells CASSLSLPDYPGGDTQYF. The CDR3 bases are TGTGCCAGCAGCCTATCCTTACCGGACTACCCGGGAGGGGATACGCAGTATTTT. Combining the CDR3 with reference TRBV9 and TRBJ2-3 gives the whole variable domain DSGVTQTPKHLITATGQRVTLRCSPRSGDLSVYWYQQSLDQGLQFLIQYYNGEERAKGNILERFSAQQFPDLHSELNLSSLELGDSALYFCASSLSLPDYPGGDTQYFGPGTRLTVL.

J is TRBJ2-3 and V is TRBV5-1, with D tentatively TRBD2 (6 bases). Germline CDR1 reads SGHRS; CDR2 reads YFSETQ. V was trimmed by 3 bases and J by 0 bases, leaving 14 bases between them. The CDR3 consists of 16 residues. The CDR3 region has the DNA TGCGCCAGCAGCTCCCTTGGCGGGGCTAGCACAGATACGCAGTATTTT. Translated, it gives CASSSLGGASTDTQYF.

This clone was seen more than once but under ten times. V gene TRBV4-2 combines with J gene TRBJ2-7; D gene uncertain. V gave up 5 bases and J gave up 6 bases, with 23 bases separating them. CDR1 and CDR2 (germline): LGHNA, YNFKEQ. The length of the CDR3 is 16 residues. CDR3 sequence reads: CASSIQEGFSSGEQYF. Here the CDR3 DNA reads TGTGCCAGCAGCATCCAGGAAGGATTTTCTAGTGGCGAGCAGTACTTC.

The chain is built from TRBV9 and TRBJ1-3; 7 positions agree with TRBD1. Germline-derived CDR1 and CDR2 are SGDLS and YYNGEE. V gave up 0 bases and J gave up 14 bases; unmatched junction bases: 14. The CDR3 loop spans 15 amino acids. The CDR3 region has the DNA TGTGCCAGCAGCGTAGAGGGGACAGCGCGGGTGGCCTTATATTTT. Protein sequence: CASSVEGTARVALYF.

The V and J genes are TRBV4-1 and TRBJ2-3, with unresolved D. In germline, CDR1 is MGHRA, CDR2 YSYEKL. This CDR3 is 15 amino acids long. Trimming took 1 base from V and 1 from J, leaving 9 bases between them. The CDR3: CASSQGPVGTDTQYF. The CDR3 bases are TGCGCCAGCAGCCAAGGCCCCGTGGGCACAGATACGCAGTATTTT.

This chain links TRBV27 with TRBJ2-1, with TRBD1 identical over 9 bases. With V trimmed by 11 bases and J by 9 bases, 14 bases remained unmatched. The germline CDR1 and CDR2 sequences are MNHEY and SMNVEV (reference sequence). The CDR3 runs 14 residues. Here the CDR3 reads CASQPGTGRAEQFF. CDR3 DNA: TGTGCCTCCCAACCCGGGACAGGGAGAGCTGAGCAGTTCTTC.

The chain employs TRBV5-1 and TRBJ2-7; TRBD2 matches at 10 bases. This CDR3 region has 16 residues. Trimming cost V 3 bases and J 3 bases; bases outside gene matches: 9. CDR1 is SGHRS, CDR2 YFSETQ, per germline. The CDR3 sequence is CASSSPSSGGFYEQYF. The CDR3 nucleotides read TGCGCCAGCAGCTCCCCTTCTAGCGGGGGTTTCTACGAGCAGTACTTC.

This clone was seen a handful of times. Other DNA sequences in this specimen translate into the identical CDR3. The chain links TRBV9 to TRBJ1-5; D is unclear. V lost 0 bases and J lost 7, with 11 bases in between. CDR3 length: 14 amino acids. CDR1 and CDR2 from the germline V gene are SGDLS and YYNGEE. The CDR3 coding sequence is TGTGCCAGCAGCGTAGGGGGTGTCAGCCAGCCCCAGCATTTT. As protein: CASSVGGVSQPQHF.